The next 30 T cell receptor beta chains were all read from a single sample in a study of T-cell reconstitution after alpha-beta-depleted transplantation in children. Preparing the TCRbeta library involved the use of unique molecular identifiers. TCRdb fed the PCR reads into MiXCR, producing one record per CDR3 protein. The sample consists of 170,000 or so distinct CDR3 sequences, roughly 7.5% of them appearing once. The input for sequencing was PBMCs from the stem cell graft donor, taken from the stem cell graft. These receptors were collected from a human donor who donated a stem cell graft to a child with Wiskott-Aldrich syndrome.

This clonotype was seen at least ten times. The chain links TRBV28 to TRBJ2-1; D ambiguous. CDR3 size: 14 residues. Trimming removed 1 base at V and 3 bases at J, with 7 bases between. Germline V gives CDR1 MDHEN, CDR2 SYDVKM. This CDR3 is CASSLYGVYNEQFF. The CDR3 region has the DNA TGTGCCAGCAGTTTATATGGGGTCTACAATGAGCAGTTCTTC.

At least ten counts were recorded for this clonotype. The genes are TRBV6-5 and TRBJ2-7; 9 bases fit TRBD2. This CDR3 spans 15 amino acids. Germline V gives CDR1 MNHEY, CDR2 SVGAGI. V shed 0 bases, J shed 2 bases, and the junction held 2 bases outside the gene matches. CDR3 sequence reads: CASSYSSSGAYEQYF. The CDR3 nucleotides are TGTGCCAGCAGTTACTCGTCTAGCGGGGCCTACGAGCAGTACTTC.

This clonotype has a count of ten or more. The chain recombines TRBV7-9 with TRBJ2-1; TRBD2 matches at 15 bases. Losses at the gene ends were 5 bases for V and 8 bases for J; bases not matched to a gene: 4. The CDR3 is 15 amino acids. Germline CDR1 is SEHNR and CDR2 is FQNEAQ (reference sequence). The CDR3 loop reads CASSRTSGRVHEQFF. CDR3 in DNA: TGTGCCAGCAGCCGGACTAGCGGGAGGGTCCATGAGCAGTTCTTC.

This clonotype was recorded a few times. The chain links TRBV20-1 to TRBJ2-7; no reliable D call. This CDR3 has 14 residues. Germline CDR1 and CDR2: DFQATT and SNEGSKA (reference sequence). Trimming cost V 6 bases and J 1 base, with 16 bases left between them. CDR3 sequence (DNA): TGCAGTGCCCCCGGTCGACCTACTTCCTACGAGCAGTACTTC. Amino acids: CSAPGRPTSYEQYF.

This clonotype was seen at least ten times. The rearrangement joins TRBV12-3 or TRBV12-4 to TRBJ2-5, with 7 bases fitting TRBD2. V was clipped by 5 bases and J by 2 bases; unmatched bases: 8. The CDR3 is 15 residues long. CDR3 bases: TGTGCCAGCAGTCACCGACTAGCAGTACAAGAGACCCAGTACTTC. It encodes CASSHRLAVQETQYF.

This clonotype was observed at least ten times. This chain uses TRBV7-7 with TRBJ2-2; D call uncertain. V gave up 5 bases and J gave up 2 bases, with 6 bases separating them. The CDR3 runs to 13 residues. Germline V gene data show CDR1 as SSHAT and CDR2 as FNYEAQ (reference sequence). CDR3 DNA: TGTGCCAGCAGCACAGTCAACACCGGGGAGCTGTTTTTT. Translating gives CASSTVNTGELFF.

V usage is TRBV5-6 and J usage is TRBJ2-3, with TRBD2 identical over 7 bases. V dropped 3 bases and J dropped 7; count of bases not matched to a gene: 8. The CDR3 totals 14 residues. Germline V lookup: CDR1 SGHDT, CDR2 YYEEEE. The CDR3 is CASSSGLVRNTQYF. As DNA, the CDR3 is TGTGCCAGCAGCTCCGGACTAGTCAGGAATACGCAGTATTTT.

This clonotype was detected a few times. V gene TRBV5-1 combines with J gene TRBJ2-5; D is tentatively TRBD1 or TRBD2 (5 bases each). The germline V gene encodes CDR1 SGHRS and CDR2 YFSETQ. The CDR3 has 15 residues. V dropped 2 bases and J dropped 1 base, with 12 bases sitting between them. The CDR3 reads CASSFVSGSQETQYF. CDR3 nucleotides: TGCGCCAGCAGCTTCGTCTCAGGGAGCCAAGAGACCCAGTACTTC.

In its sample, this clonotype was seen many times. The chain carries TRBV4-2 and TRBJ1-2, with 10 bases lining up with TRBD1. The CDR3 consists of 14 residues. Germline trimming cut 3 bases from V and 6 bases from J; bases unmatched to any gene: 4. CDR1 is LGHNA, CDR2 YNFKEQ, per germline. CDR3 DNA sequence: TGTGCCAGCAGCCAGTCCGGGACAGGGGATGGCTACACCTTC. Translation gives CASSQSGTGDGYTF.

The chain recombines TRBV19 with TRBJ1-4, with 12 bases fitting TRBD1. V lost 7 bases, J lost 6 bases, and 6 bases stayed unmatched. Germline V lookup: CDR1 LNHDA, CDR2 SQIVND (reference sequence). This CDR3 spans 15 amino acids. CDR3 amino acids: CASTDGTGGDEKLFF. Written as DNA, the CDR3 is TGTGCCAGTACTGATGGGACAGGGGGCGATGAAAAACTGTTTTTT.

This clonotype was observed many times. J is TRBJ2-1 and V is TRBV5-1, with D possibly matching TRBD1 (5 bases). Germline V gene sequence: CDR1 SGHRS, CDR2 YFSETQ. CDR3 size: 12 residues. Trimming shortened V by 4 bases and J by 8 bases, and 10 bases separated the two germline ends. The CDR3 region has the DNA TGCGCCAGCAGCCCCCGACAGCATGAGCAGTTCTTC. As protein: CASSPRQHEQFF.

This clonotype was seen many times. The chain combines TRBV15 with TRBJ1-1; TRBD1 matches at 7 bases. Germline CDR1 and CDR2: LNHNV and YYDKDF (reference sequence). The CDR3 spans 15 residues. Losses at the gene ends were 8 bases for V and 3 bases for J; bases not matched to a gene: 12. The CDR3 reads CATLNTNRGYTEAFF. CDR3 in DNA: TGTGCCACCCTTAATACGAACAGGGGATACACTGAAGCTTTCTTT.

This clonotype came up many times. This sequence joins TRBV4-3 and TRBJ2-5, with 13 positions matching TRBD2. CDR3 size: 16 residues. V lost 4 bases, J lost 4 bases, and 6 bases stayed unmatched. Germline CDR1 LGHNA, CDR2 YSLEER. The CDR3 coding sequence is TGCGCCAGCAGCCCCGGACTAGCGGGAGACGCAGAGACCCAGTACTTC. Encoded protein: CASSPGLAGDAETQYF.

J is TRBJ2-7 and V is TRBV3-1; no definite D call. CDR3 size: 16 residues. CDR1 and CDR2 (germline): LGHDT, YNNKEL (reference sequence). V dropped 1 base and J dropped 3 bases, with 16 bases sitting between them. CDR3 bases: TGTGCCAGCAGCCAAGGCACCGGGCCTCAGAGCTACGAGCAGTACTTC. As protein: CASSQGTGPQSYEQYF.

This clonotype was recorded many times. V is TRBV12-3 or TRBV12-4 and J is TRBJ1-1; tentative D call: TRBD1 (6 bases). The CDR3 is 12 amino acids. Trimming removed 3 bases from V and 11 bases from J, with 13 bases in between. The CDR3: CASSLPDRRAFF. The CDR3 DNA is TGTGCCAGCAGTTTGCCCGACAGGCGGGCTTTCTTT.

This clonotype was seen only a few times. The V gene is TRBV6-1, the J gene TRBJ2-7; D ambiguous. V lost 0 bases and J 0 bases, leaving 6 bases between the germline ends. The CDR3 sequence is 14 residues long. Germline V gene lookup returns CDR1 MNHNS and CDR2 SASEGT. CDR3 nucleotide sequence: TGTGCCAGCAGTGAAGCGGCAGGCTCCTACGAGCAGTACTTC. Residues: CASSEAAGSYEQYF.

At least ten counts were recorded for this clonotype. J is TRBJ2-1 and V is TRBV24-1; 7 bases are shared with TRBD2. This CDR3 spans 16 amino acids. Trimming removed 3 bases from V and 5 bases from J; junction bases left unmatched: 9. The germline V gene encodes CDR1 KGHDR and CDR2 SFDVKD. The CDR3 spells CATSDPSIAGHNEQFF. The CDR3 coding sequence is TGTGCCACCAGTGATCCTTCAATAGCGGGCCACAATGAGCAGTTCTTC.

This clonotype showed up just a few times. This chain joins TRBV27 and TRBJ2-4, with D perhaps TRBD2 (6 bases). Deletions cut 6 bases from V and 0 bases from J, with 12 bases between. The V gene's germline CDR1 is MNHEY and CDR2 SMNVEV (reference sequence). The CDR3 has 15 amino acids. CDR3 sequence reads: CASRAGRLAKNIQYF. CDR3 in DNA: TGTGCCAGCAGAGCGGGTAGATTAGCCAAAAACATTCAGTACTTC.

The chain is built from TRBV5-5 and TRBJ2-1; TRBD2 agrees at 11 bases. Germline CDR1 is SGHKS and CDR2 is YYEKEE (reference sequence). The V gene end was trimmed by 7 bases and the J gene end by 7 bases; junction bases not matched to a gene: 10. The CDR3 length is 15 residues. The CDR3 spells CASGGLAGGQNEQFF. The CDR3 bases are TGTGCCAGCGGGGGTCTAGCGGGGGGCCAGAATGAGCAGTTCTTC.

This clonotype has at least ten counts. This CDR3 is CATSRDGGGYGYTF. The CDR3 DNA sequence: TGTGCCACCAGCAGAGATGGGGGCGGCTATGGCTACACCTTC. The chain uses TRBV15 and TRBJ1-2, with TRBD1 as a possible D gene (6 bases). Trimming removed 0 bases at V and 4 bases at J, with 9 bases between. Germline CDR1 and CDR2: LNHNV and YYDKDF (reference sequence). The CDR3 covers 14 residues. Drawing the rest from reference TRBV15 and TRBJ1-2, the complete variable domain is DAMVIQNPRYQVTQFGKPVTLSCSQTLNHNVMYWYQQKSSQAPKLLFHYYDKDFNNEADTPDNFQSRRPNTSFCFLDIRSPGLGDTAMYLCATSRDGGGYGYTFGSGTRLTVV.

This clonotype was picked up many times. The J gene is TRBJ1-2, the V gene TRBV6-1; 8 bases fit TRBD1. This CDR3 spans 17 amino acids. Germline V CDR1 and CDR2: MNHNS, SASEGT. V shed 2 bases and J 5 bases; nucleotides not matched to a gene: 13. CDR3 loop: CASSEQLVGTGVYGYTF. CDR3 sequence (DNA): TGTGCCAGCAGTGAACAGCTCGTGGGGACAGGAGTATATGGCTACACCTTC.

This clonotype was recorded many times. The chain is built from TRBV30 and TRBJ1-2; possibly TRBD1 for D (5 bases). This CDR3 spans 13 amino acids. CDR1 is GTSNPN and CDR2 is SVGIG in the germline V gene (reference sequence). Trimming stripped 1 base from V and 8 bases from J, with 14 bases between. The CDR3 nucleotides read TGTGCCTGGAGTGAAGGGGCGGTGCGGGGCTACACCTTC. Its translation is CAWSEGAVRGYTF.

This clonotype was observed many times. The rearrangement joins TRBV29-1 to TRBJ1-1; tentatively, D is TRBD1 (5 bases). The germline CDR1 and CDR2 sequences are SQVTM and ANQGSEA. V was shortened by 5 bases and J by 0 bases, with 10 bases between the two germline ends. This CDR3 region has 13 residues. The DNA of the CDR3 is TGCAGCGTTCTGAGACAGATGAACACTGAAGCTTTCTTT. Residues: CSVLRQMNTEAFF.

The V and J genes are TRBV10-3 and TRBJ2-5; D might be TRBD2 (5 bases). This CDR3 has 13 amino acids. The germline V and J ends were trimmed by 8 bases and 2 bases, with 12 bases remaining between them. Germline V gene data show CDR1 as ENHRY and CDR2 as SYGVKD. The DNA of the CDR3 is TGTGCCATCGGCAGGACTGCTCAAGAGACCCAGTACTTC. Translated: CAIGRTAQETQYF.

This clonotype was recorded many times. V is TRBV5-6 and J is TRBJ1-6; TRBD1 is a possible D gene (5 bases). V shed 4 bases and J shed 6 bases, with 8 bases lying between them. CDR3 length equals 13 residues. The germline V gene has CDR1 SGHDT and CDR2 YYEEEE. The CDR3 here is CASSGDGNSPLHF. The CDR3 region has the DNA TGTGCCAGCAGCGGGGACGGTAATTCACCCCTCCACTTT.

This clonotype was detected ten times or more. The chain links TRBV6-1 to TRBJ2-5, with TRBD1 matching 8 bases. The CDR3 covers 14 residues. Trimming removed 6 bases from V and 0 bases from J; junction bases left unmatched: 3. The germline V gene encodes CDR1 MNHNS and CDR2 SASEGT. The CDR3 DNA sequence: TGTGCCAGCAGAAAGGACAGGGACCAAGAGACCCAGTACTTC. Its protein is CASRKDRDQETQYF.

On this clonotype itself: Possible read error: a much larger clone is one base away. This chain uses TRBV10-3 with TRBJ1-6; D is unresolved. The V gene's germline CDR1 is ENHRY and CDR2 SYGVKD. This CDR3 region has 13 residues. The CDR3 sequence is CAISGAENSPLYF. The CDR3 DNA follows: TGTGCCATCAGTGGGGCAGAGAATTCACCCCTCTACTTT.

Many counts were recorded for this clonotype. The V and J genes are TRBV7-2 and TRBJ1-2; D not resolved. The CDR3 has 14 residues. From germline, CDR1 is SGHTA and CDR2 FQGNSA. Trimming took off 2 bases at V and 7 bases at J, with 14 bases between the two ends. The DNA for the CDR3 is TGTGCCAGCAGCTTAAATTTCTATGGTAGTGGCTACACCTTC. Its protein is CASSLNFYGSGYTF.

This clonotype was seen many times. J is TRBJ2-5 and V is TRBV10-3; D gene uncertain. V lost 2 bases and J lost 5, with 6 bases in between. The CDR3 contains 12 residues. Germline loops: CDR1 ENHRY, CDR2 SYGVKD. The CDR3 sequence: CAISERAETQYF. The CDR3, as DNA: TGTGCCATCAGTGAGAGGGCGGAGACCCAGTACTTC.

This clonotype was counted ten times or more. The chain is built from TRBV4-1 and TRBJ1-1; weak D call: TRBD1 (6 bases). The germline gives CDR1 MGHRA, CDR2 YSYEKL. The CDR3 has 13 amino acids. Trimming took 2 bases from V and 7 from J, leaving 11 bases between them. The CDR3 DNA sequence: TGCGCCAGCAGCCAACGACAGGAAGGTGAAGCTTTCTTT. This sequence encodes CASSQRQEGEAFF.